These 27 T cell receptor beta chains were all obtained from the same sample, sequenced in a study of regulatory T cells in long-lasting Graves disease. Arm-PCR of CDR3 regions and iRepertoire HTBI primers were the basis on which TCR beta libraries were built. TCRdb called the multiplex PCR reads again in MiXCR, with one record for every CDR3 protein. Among roughly 560,000 distinct CDR3 sequences listed, about 15% were seen once. Time point noted: newly diagnosed GD, antithyroid drugs for less than 3 months. The TCR library was made from RNA that had been extracted from PBMCs in TRIzol. The same specimen was also included in a second study, on T cells in Graves' hyperthyroidism and ophthalmopathy.

Sequences were derived from peripheral blood mononuclear cells (PBMCs), sampled at new diagnosis, from a patient treated with antithyroid drugs. The receptors originated from a woman aged 35-60 years with Graves disease.

This clonotype came up a few times. The V gene is TRBV6-5, the J gene TRBJ1-5; D is undetermined. Germline assignment: CDR1 MNHEY and CDR2 SVGAGI. The CDR3 has 15 residues. V lost 0 bases and J lost 4, with 10 bases in between. The CDR3 bases are TGTGCCAGCAGTTACTCGGCAGCTCTAAATCAGCCCCAGCATTTT. It specifies CASSYSAALNQPQHF.

This clonotype was recorded at least ten times. The rearrangement joins TRBV2 to TRBJ2-6, with no clear D. The CDR3 loop spans 12 amino acids. The V gene's germline CDR1 is SNHLY and CDR2 FYNNEI. The V gene lost 9 bases and the J gene lost 5 bases, with 8 bases spanning the gap. The CDR3 sequence is CARKSRANVLTF. Written as DNA, the CDR3 is TGTGCCAGGAAGAGCAGGGCCAACGTCCTGACTTTC.

This clonotype was observed many times. This rearrangement joins TRBV27 to TRBJ2-1, with 7 nucleotides matching TRBD1. J lost 6 bases, V lost 3 bases, and 8 bases had no gene match. In germline, CDR1 is MNHEY, CDR2 SMNVEV (reference sequence). The CDR3 contains 15 residues. The CDR3 nucleotides read TGTGCCAGCAGTTTGGCCGGGACAGCCGTCAATGAGCAGTTCTTC. Translated, it gives CASSLAGTAVNEQFF.

V is TRBV7-9 and J is TRBJ1-3; a possible D gene is TRBD1 (5 bases). Germline V gene lookup returns CDR1 SEHNR and CDR2 FQNEAQ (reference sequence). Trimming shortened V by 5 bases and J by 0 bases, and 11 bases separated the two germline ends. The CDR3 length is 15 residues. CDR3 sequence reads: CASSLGVVSGNTIYF. The CDR3 nucleotides read TGTGCCAGCAGCCTGGGGGTCGTCTCTGGAAACACCATATATTTT.

This clonotype was detected a few times. J is TRBJ2-1 and V is TRBV10-3; 10 bases map to TRBD2. The CDR3 loop spans 14 amino acids. V shed 3 bases and J 6 bases; nucleotides not matched to a gene: 2. Germline-derived CDR1 and CDR2 are ENHRY and SYGVKD. The CDR3 bases are TGTGCCATCAGTGACGAGCGGGGGGGCAATGAGCAGTTCTTC. This encodes CAISDERGGNEQFF.

The V gene is TRBV29-1, the J gene TRBJ2-2, with D possibly TRBD1 on 5 matching bases. Germline V gene sequence: CDR1 SQVTM, CDR2 ANQGSEA. The ends were cut back, 4 bases at V and 3 bases at J, with 12 bases in the middle. This CDR3 is 14 amino acids long. For the CDR3, the DNA is TGCAGCGTTGCGGCGCAGGGATACACCGGGGAGCTGTTTTTT. Encoded protein: CSVAAQGYTGELFF.

At least ten counts were recorded for this clonotype. The CDR3: CASSLAAASSYEQYF. The CDR3 coding sequence is TGTGCCAGCAGTTTAGCGGCCGCTAGCTCCTACGAGCAGTACTTC. The rearrangement uses TRBV27 and TRBJ2-7; D is unclear. Deletions cut 2 bases from V and 0 bases from J, with 11 bases between. This CDR3 is 15 amino acids long. The germline CDR1 and CDR2 sequences are MNHEY and SMNVEV (reference sequence).

With respect to this clonotype: A much larger clone lies one base from this, so it may be a read error. The gene calls are TRBV12-3 or TRBV12-4 and TRBJ2-3; 9 bases are a match to TRBD1. With 8 bases clipped from V and 5 bases from J, the junction kept 8 bases outside the gene matches. CDR3 size: 14 residues. The CDR3: CASGQQGAQDTQYF. The DNA of the CDR3 is TGTGCCAGCGGACAACAGGGGGCTCAAGATACGCAGTATTTT.

There are a few counts of this clonotype. The CDR3 coding sequence is TGTGCCACCCAACAAGTATTGAACACTGAAGCTTTCTTT. It is translated as CATQQVLNTEAFF. The chain couples TRBV6-2 or TRBV6-3 to TRBJ1-1; D gene uncertain. Germline assignment: CDR1 MNHEY and CDR2 SVGEGT. The CDR3 is 13 amino acids. V was clipped by 10 bases and J by 0 bases, with 12 bases between them.

This clonotype was observed many times. The rearrangement joins TRBV20-1 to TRBJ1-1; TRBD1 agrees at 7 bases. Germline V gives CDR1 DFQATT, CDR2 SNEGSKA (reference sequence). This CDR3 contains 13 residues. V lost 6 bases to trimming and J lost 6 bases; unmatched junction nucleotides: 10. In DNA, the CDR3 is TGCAGTGCAAACAGGGGCGCGGCCGCTGAAGCTTTCTTT. Translation: CSANRGAAAEAFF.

Many counts were recorded for this clonotype. The J gene is TRBJ2-7, the V gene TRBV27; D remains ambiguous. V was trimmed by 2 bases and J by 3 bases, leaving 8 bases between them. The germline CDR1 and CDR2 sequences are MNHEY and SMNVEV (reference sequence). The CDR3 contains 13 residues. The CDR3 protein is CASSLKTVYEQYF. CDR3 nucleotide sequence: TGTGCCAGCAGTTTAAAGACTGTCTACGAGCAGTACTTC.

This rearrangement joins TRBV6-1 to TRBJ1-2, with 9 bases fitting TRBD1. This CDR3 comprises 16 residues. The germline gives CDR1 MNHNS, CDR2 SASEGT. V gave up 5 bases and J gave up 2 bases; unmatched junction bases: 9. The CDR3 region is CASSYPLDRGNYGYTF. The CDR3 region has the DNA TGTGCCAGCAGTTACCCCCTGGACAGGGGCAACTATGGCTACACCTTC.

This clonotype has at least ten counts. The chain joins TRBV11-2 to TRBJ2-7; D tentatively reads TRBD1 or TRBD2 (5 bases each). The V end was cut by 3 bases, the J end by 0 bases, with 18 bases between. Germline CDR1 and CDR2: SGHAT and FQNNGV. This CDR3 comprises 17 residues. The CDR3 region has the DNA TGTGCCAGCAGCTTTAACGGCGTCGGGGCACTCTCCTACGAGCAGTACTTC. It specifies CASSFNGVGALSYEQYF.

This clonotype has at least ten counts. The chain links TRBV2 to TRBJ1-4, with D possibly matching TRBD1 (5 bases). This CDR3 comprises 17 residues. Germline assignment: CDR1 SNHLY and CDR2 FYNNEI. Deletions cut 6 bases from V and 0 bases from J, with 17 bases between. The CDR3 spells CASSDMEKTATNEKLFF. The CDR3 nucleotides are TGTGCCAGCAGCGACATGGAGAAGACAGCAACTAATGAAAAACTGTTTTTT.

This clonotype was counted between two and nine times. This chain uses TRBV19 with TRBJ1-5, with no clear D. Trimming cost V 0 bases and J 6 bases, with 6 bases left between them. The CDR3 sequence is 13 residues long. CDR1 is LNHDA, CDR2 SQIVND, per germline (reference sequence). The CDR3 nucleotides read TGTGCCAGTAGTATAGATTGGGCTCAGCCCCAGCATTTT. Translation gives CASSIDWAQPQHF.

This clonotype was observed a handful of times. The chain joins TRBV18 to TRBJ2-1; 8 bases map to TRBD2. Per germline, CDR1 KGHSH and CDR2 LQKENI. V was pared by 6 bases and J by 5 bases, with 6 bases of the junction left unmatched. The CDR3 is made up of 14 amino acids. The CDR3 nucleotides are TGTGCCAGCTCCTCCGGGACTAGAGACAATGAGCAGTTCTTC. It encodes CASSSGTRDNEQFF.

This clonotype was counted many times. V and J are TRBV12-3 or TRBV12-4 and TRBJ2-7, with 7 bases lining up with TRBD2. Germline trimming cut 5 bases from V and 4 bases from J; bases unmatched to any gene: 11. The CDR3 is 15 residues long. The CDR3 is CASSHTPLAAYEQYF. The CDR3 DNA follows: TGTGCCAGCAGTCATACTCCTCTAGCGGCTTACGAGCAGTACTTC.

For this clonotype: In this CDR3 the conserved last residue, phenylalanine or tryptophan, is missing, so a read error is likely. The chain is built from TRBV7-8 and TRBJ2-7; 9 bases agree with TRBD1. The length of the CDR3 is 15 residues. Per germline, CDR1 SGHVS and CDR2 FQNEAQ. V was pared by 4 bases and J by 0 bases, with 4 bases of the junction left unmatched. The CDR3 protein is CASSSGTGLSYEQYL. The CDR3 DNA reads as TGTGCCAGCAGCTCCGGGACAGGGCTCTCCTACGAGCAGTACCTC.

J is TRBJ2-3 and V is TRBV6-2 or TRBV6-3, with 13 bases that match TRBD2. The DNA end is more similar to TRBJ2-7, so the J call may be wrong. Germline loops: CDR1 MNHEY, CDR2 SVGEGT. This CDR3 comprises 14 residues. The CDR3 loop is CASRPGTSGTEQYF. In nucleotides, the CDR3 is TGTGCCAGCAGGCCCGGGACTAGCGGGACCGAGCAGTACTTC.

The rearrangement uses TRBV7-8 and TRBJ1-1, with D hard to call. V was pared by 1 base and J by 0 bases, with 12 bases between. The CDR3 has 16 amino acids. CDR1 is SGHVS, CDR2 FQNEAQ, per germline. CDR3 nucleotides: TGTGCCAGCAGCTTAGGTGCCAGCACGTTGAACACTGAAGCTTTCTTT. This codes for CASSLGASTLNTEAFF.

This clonotype was counted between two and nine times. The chain is built from TRBV5-4 and TRBJ1-2, with D tentatively TRBD1 (5 bases). The CDR3 is 13 residues long. Trimming left V 3 bases short and J 0 bases short, with 6 bases between. Germline-derived CDR1 and CDR2 are SGHNT and YYREEE (reference sequence). As DNA, the CDR3 is TGTGCCAGCAGCTCGGACACTAACTATGGCTACACCTTC. This codes for CASSSDTNYGYTF.

The CDR3 region has the DNA TGCAGTAGCGACAGGGGCGCGGGCTATGGCTACACCTTC. Its translation is CSSDRGAGYGYTF. The chain recombines TRBV20-1 with TRBJ1-2, with 8 bases aligning to TRBD1. Germline V lookup: CDR1 DFQATT, CDR2 SNEGSKA (reference sequence). This CDR3 is built from 13 residues. J lost 4 bases, V lost 8 bases, and 9 bases had no gene match.

Note on this clonotype: The junction departs from germline at one end; a sequencing error may be responsible. The chain is built from TRBV19 and TRBJ1-3, with a weak D call TRBD1 (5 bases). Germline CDR1 LNHDA, CDR2 SQIVND (reference sequence). The CDR3 extends over 16 amino acids. The CDR3 region has the DNA TGTGCCGGTAGTAACTACCGGGGCTTCTCTGGAAACACCATATATTTT. Translation: CAGSNYRGFSGNTIYF.

The gene calls are TRBV19 and TRBJ1-2, with D perhaps TRBD1 (6 bases). This CDR3 has 16 residues. Per the germline V gene, CDR1 is LNHDA and CDR2 is SQIVND (reference sequence). V lost 4 bases to trimming and J lost 8 bases, with 23 bases between them. The CDR3 coding sequence is TGTGCCAGTAGTAGTAGTTTCGCGTTCACGGGACAAGGCTACACCTTC. Protein sequence: CASSSSFAFTGQGYTF.

The chain joins TRBV6-2 or TRBV6-3 to TRBJ1-2; no definite D call. Germline V gene sequence: CDR1 MNHEY, CDR2 SVGEGT. There are 14 residues in the CDR3. V was cut by 0 bases and J by 8 bases, with 13 bases left in between. CDR3 DNA: TGTGCCAGCAGTTACTCGAAGTGGGGATACGGCTACACCTTC. It codes for CASSYSKWGYGYTF.

J is TRBJ2-2 and V is TRBV5-1; TRBD1 aligns across 8 bases. Germline CDR1 and CDR2: SGHRS and YFSETQ. CDR3 length: 14 amino acids. With V trimmed by 4 bases and J by 7 bases, 6 bases remained unmatched. CDR3 in DNA: TGCGCCAGCAGCCCAACAGGGGGGTACGGGGAGCTGTTTTTT. Protein sequence: CASSPTGGYGELFF. Together with reference TRBV5-1 and TRBJ2-2, the CDR3 gives the full variable domain: KAGVTQTPRYLIKTRGQQVTLSCSPISGHRSVSWYQQTPGQGLQFLFEYFSETQRNKGNFPGRFSGRQFSNSRSEMNVSTLELGDSALYLCASSPTGGYGELFFGEGSRLTVL.

The rearrangement links TRBV3-1 to TRBJ2-1, with 12 bases aligning to TRBD2. Germline V gene lookup returns CDR1 LGHDT and CDR2 YNNKEL (reference sequence). The junction had 11 bases not matched to a gene; V was cut back by 3 bases and J by 8 bases. This CDR3 contains 17 residues. The CDR3: CASSHRLAGELLYEQFF. The CDR3 DNA reads TGTGCCAGCAGCCATAGACTAGCGGGGGAATTGTTGTATGAGCAGTTCTTC.